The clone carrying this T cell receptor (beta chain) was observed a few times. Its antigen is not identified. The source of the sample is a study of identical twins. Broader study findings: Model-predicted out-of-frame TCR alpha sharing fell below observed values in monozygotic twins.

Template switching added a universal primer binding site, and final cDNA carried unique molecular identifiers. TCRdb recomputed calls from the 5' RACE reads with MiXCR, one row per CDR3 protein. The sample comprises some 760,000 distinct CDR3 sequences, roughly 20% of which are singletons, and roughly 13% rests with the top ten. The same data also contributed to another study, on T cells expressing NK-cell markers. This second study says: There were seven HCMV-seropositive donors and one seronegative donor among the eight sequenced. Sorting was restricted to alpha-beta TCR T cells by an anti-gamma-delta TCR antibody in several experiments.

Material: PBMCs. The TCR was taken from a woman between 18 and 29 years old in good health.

CDR3 DNA sequence: TGTGCCAGCAGTCTACTCCGGGACAGGGCGTACAATGAGCAGTTCTTC. Translating gives CASSLLRDRAYNEQFF. The V gene is TRBV7-3, the J gene TRBJ2-1, with 9 bases lining up with TRBD1. The CDR3 runs to 16 residues. J gave up 4 bases and V 6 bases, and 10 bases lay outside the gene matches. Germline lookup yields CDR1 SGHTA and CDR2 FQGTGA.